Shown below are 27 T cell receptor beta chains from a single sample sequenced in a study of blood T cells in healthy people across ages. A second PCR, run for about 6 to 12 cycles, used a sample-barcoded 5' primer plus a J-beta primer mix. MiXCR was run by TCRdb on the 5' RACE reads, yielding one entry per CDR3 protein. The repertoire has more than 650,000 distinct CDR3 sequences, 50% to 65% of them found once; the top ten carry 40% to 50%. Sample: blood. The receptors come from a man aged 80 or over in good health.

About this clonotype: The junction departs from the called germline gene at one end, perhaps through a read error. The V and J genes are TRBV29-1 and TRBJ1-2, with 8 bases lining up with TRBD1. The CDR3 runs to 14 residues. CDR1 and CDR2 from the germline V gene are SQVTM and ANQGSEA. The CDR3 DNA reads as TGCAGCGTTGAGCCGACAGGGGATACCTATGGCAACACCTTC. Encoded protein: CSVEPTGDTYGNTF. The full variable domain, rest sourced from reference TRBV29-1 and TRBJ1-2, is SAVISQKPSRDICQRGTSLTIQCQVDSQVTMMFWYRQQPGQSLTLIATANQGSEATYESGFVIDKFPISRPNLTFSTLTVSNMSPEDSSIYLCSVEPTGDTYGNTFGSGTRLTVV.

The gene calls are TRBV7-3 and TRBJ2-1; 11 nucleotides match TRBD2. Germline-derived CDR1 and CDR2 are SGHTA and FQGTGA. The V segment lost 4 bases and the J segment 7 bases; nucleotides outside the gene matches: 6. The CDR3 extends over 15 amino acids. The CDR3, as DNA: TGTGCCAGCAGCTCTAGACTAGCGGGACGAAATGAGCAGTTCTTC. This gives the protein CASSSRLAGRNEQFF.

The chain uses TRBV5-5 and TRBJ2-6; TRBD1 is a possible D gene (5 bases). Germline V CDR1 and CDR2: SGHKS, YYEKEE (reference sequence). The CDR3 has 15 amino acids. V dropped 2 bases and J dropped 2 bases, with 8 bases sitting between them. CDR3 DNA: TGTGCCAGCAGCTTTCCCAGGGCTGGGGCCAACGTCCTGACTTTC. Residues: CASSFPRAGANVLTF.

This clonotype was counted a few times. The rearrangement uses TRBV20-1 and TRBJ2-7, with D hard to call. The V gene's germline CDR1 is DFQATT and CDR2 SNEGSKA (reference sequence). The CDR3 contains 13 residues. V was cut by 5 bases and J by 3 bases, with 14 bases left in between. This CDR3 reads CSAPGPRSYEQYF. CDR3 DNA: TGCAGTGCTCCAGGTCCACGGAGCTACGAGCAGTACTTC.

CDR3 amino acids: CASSEGLALQETQYF. Written as DNA, the CDR3 is TGTGCCAGCAGTGAGGGACTAGCCCTACAAGAGACCCAGTACTTC. The V call is TRBV25-1, the J call TRBJ2-4; 9 bases map to TRBD2. The tail of the sequence fits TRBJ2-5 better, so the J call may be wrong. The CDR3 consists of 15 residues. The germline gives CDR1 MGHDK, CDR2 SYGVNS.

The J gene is TRBJ2-3, the V gene TRBV11-1, with 11 bases aligning to TRBD2. CDR1 SGHAT and CDR2 FQDESV come from the germline V gene (reference sequence). There are 17 residues in the CDR3. Germline trimming cut 3 bases from V and 5 bases from J; bases unmatched to any gene: 10. Written as DNA, the CDR3 is TGTGCCAGCAGCTTGTACTATAGCGGGAGGGCCCTAGATACGCAGTATTTT. It encodes CASSLYYSGRALDTQYF. The full variable domain, rest sourced from reference TRBV11-1 and TRBJ2-3, is EAEVAQSPRYKITEKSQAVAFWCDPISGHATLYWYRQILGQGPELLVQFQDESVVDDSQLPKDRFSAERLKGVDSTLKIQPAELGDSAMYLCASSLYYSGRALDTQYFGPGTRLTVL.

The rearrangement joins TRBV27 to TRBJ1-5, with D possibly being TRBD1 (6 bases). Trimming removed 6 bases from V and 7 bases from J, with 16 bases in between. The CDR3 extends over 14 amino acids. Germline loops: CDR1 MNHEY, CDR2 SMNVEV (reference sequence). The CDR3 is CASRASGVEQPQHF. CDR3 bases: TGTGCCAGCAGGGCCTCAGGGGTCGAGCAGCCCCAGCATTTT.

The rearrangement links TRBV12-3 or TRBV12-4 to TRBJ2-1; D not resolved. The CDR3 extends over 16 amino acids. V was pared by 0 bases and J by 4 bases, with 13 bases between. For the CDR3, the DNA is TGTGCCAGCAGTTTAGCTGGCTTGACTGGTTACAATGAGCAGTTCTTC. This sequence encodes CASSLAGLTGYNEQFF.

The rearrangement uses TRBV5-6 and TRBJ2-6; TRBD1 agrees at 10 bases. There are 18 residues in the CDR3. Germline CDR1 is SGHDT and CDR2 is YYEEEE. Germline trimming cut 4 bases from V and 0 bases from J; bases unmatched to any gene: 7. The DNA of the CDR3 is TGTGCCAGCAGCGGCCGGGACAGGGGAGCCTCTGGGGCCAACGTCCTGACTTTC. This encodes CASSGRDRGASGANVLTF. Using reference TRBV5-6 and TRBJ2-6 for the parts outside the CDR3, the full variable domain is DAGVTQSPTHLIKTRGQQVTLRCSPKSGHDTVSWYQQALGQGPQFIFQYYEEEERQRGNFPDRFSGHQFPNYSSELNVNALLLGDSALYLCASSGRDRGASGANVLTFGAGSRLTVL.

V and J are TRBV12-3 or TRBV12-4 and TRBJ1-2; D unresolved. This CDR3 has 14 amino acids. The ends were cut back, 5 bases at V and 4 bases at J, with 14 bases in the middle. CDR3 region: CASSLDGLLYGYTF. In DNA form, the CDR3 reads TGTGCCAGCAGTCTCGACGGGCTCCTCTATGGCTACACCTTC.

The chain employs TRBV5-1 and TRBJ2-1; either TRBD1 or TRBD2 may supply D (5 bases each). The CDR3 extends over 14 amino acids. Germline V lookup: CDR1 SGHRS, CDR2 YFSETQ. V was pared by 4 bases and J by 5 bases, with 13 bases between. DNA of the CDR3: TGCGCCAGCAGCGCCGGGACCGCCAACAATGAGCAGTTCTTC. This gives the protein CASSAGTANNEQFF.

CDR3 nucleotide sequence: TGTGCCAGCAGCCAAGGGGGGGGGTTCCAAGAGACCCAGTACTTC. This gives the protein CASSQGGGFQETQYF. The chain combines TRBV3-1 with TRBJ2-5, with 7 bases that match TRBD2. Germline CDR1 reads LGHDT; CDR2 reads YNNKEL (reference sequence). The CDR3 runs to 15 residues. V shed 1 base and J 1 base; nucleotides not matched to a gene: 3.

This sequence joins TRBV4-1 and TRBJ2-1; 10 bases are shared with TRBD2. CDR1 and CDR2 (germline): MGHRA, YSYEKL. J was trimmed by 8 bases and V by 5 bases; bases with no gene match: 6. This CDR3 has 14 amino acids. CDR3 sequence: CASSVGTSVYEQFF. CDR3 nucleotides: TGCGCCAGCAGCGTCGGGACTAGCGTCTATGAGCAGTTCTTC.

The chain employs TRBV11-2 and TRBJ2-1; D is unresolved. The CDR3 sequence is 16 residues long. Germline CDR1 is SGHAT and CDR2 is FQNNGV. V was trimmed by 4 bases and J by 6 bases, leaving 19 bases between them. CDR3 amino acids: CASSSQAGPEFNEQFF. The CDR3 nucleotides are TGTGCCAGCAGCTCCCAGGCCGGGCCCGAGTTCAATGAGCAGTTCTTC.

This chain connects TRBV7-9 to TRBJ2-7, with D possibly being TRBD1 or TRBD2 (5 bases each). The ends were cut back, 8 bases at V and 0 bases at J, with 11 bases in the middle. Germline CDR1 and CDR2: SEHNR and FQNEAQ (reference sequence). This CDR3 has 13 residues. CDR3 loop: CASRRGISYEQYF. CDR3 coding DNA: TGTGCCAGCCGACGGGGCATCTCCTACGAGCAGTACTTC.

The chain has TRBV18 and TRBJ2-5; 7 bases align to TRBD2. The J segment lost 7 bases and the V segment lost 3 bases, leaving 14 bases of the junction unmatched. This CDR3 has 16 amino acids. Germline-derived CDR1 and CDR2 are KGHSH and LQKENI. In DNA form, the CDR3 reads TGTGCCAGCTCACCGAGCGGGGCAAAGGAAAGTGGGACCCAGTACTTC. Translation: CASSPSGAKESGTQYF.

This clonotype was detected a few times. The chain recombines TRBV12-3 or TRBV12-4 with TRBJ2-3; TRBD2 matches at 7 bases. The CDR3 consists of 14 residues. V lost 8 bases and J lost 0; bases outside the gene matches: 5. CDR3 loop: CASGTTTSTDTQYF. The CDR3 DNA sequence: TGTGCCAGCGGGACTACCACTAGCACAGATACGCAGTATTTT.

The J gene is TRBJ2-7, the V gene TRBV20-1, with 8 bases matching TRBD2. The CDR3 spans 14 residues. The junction had 7 bases not matched to a gene; V was cut back by 1 base and J by 5 bases. In germline, CDR1 is DFQATT, CDR2 SNEGSKA (reference sequence). Written as DNA, the CDR3 is TGCAGTGCTAGAGGAACGGGAGGGCCTCACGAGCAGTACTTC. Translation gives CSARGTGGPHEQYF.

The chain joins TRBV9 to TRBJ1-3, with D possibly matching TRBD1 (6 bases). CDR3 length: 14 residues. Germline values: CDR1 SGDLS, CDR2 YYNGEE. Trimming shortened V by 0 bases and J by 4 bases, and 8 bases separated the two germline ends. CDR3 sequence: CASSVGGQGNTIYF. The CDR3 DNA sequence: TGTGCCAGCAGCGTAGGGGGGCAGGGAAACACCATATATTTT.

The chain joins TRBV7-2 to TRBJ1-3, with D tentatively TRBD1 (6 bases). V lost 0 bases and J 1 base, leaving 10 bases between the germline ends. Germline V gives CDR1 SGHTA, CDR2 FQGNSA. The CDR3 totals 16 residues. CDR3 in amino acids: CASSLAARGSGNTIYF. Here the CDR3 DNA reads TGTGCCAGCAGCTTAGCCGCCAGGGGATCTGGAAACACCATATATTTT.

This sequence joins TRBV25-1 and TRBJ1-2, with D uncertain. This CDR3 comprises 11 residues. The V end lost 4 bases, the J end lost 8 bases, and 8 bases lay between the germline ends. The V gene's germline CDR1 is MGHDK and CDR2 SYGVNS. The CDR3 loop reads CASSGNVGYTF. DNA of the CDR3: TGTGCCAGCAGTGGAAATGTAGGCTACACCTTC.

CDR3 DNA sequence: TGTGCCAGCAGCGATTGGACAGGGACTCTCGCTGAAGCTTTCTTT. Translation: CASSDWTGTLAEAFF. The chain recombines TRBV12-3 or TRBV12-4 with TRBJ1-1; 8 bases map to TRBD1. The CDR3 extends over 15 amino acids. V lost 6 bases and J lost 6; bases outside the gene matches: 12.

The V gene is TRBV12-3 or TRBV12-4, the J gene TRBJ2-5; perhaps TRBD2 as D (6 bases). The V and J ends lost 5 bases and 11 bases respectively, with 24 bases between them. CDR3 length: 15 amino acids. The CDR3 DNA sequence: TGTGCCAGCAGTCAAGCGGGTCCGGCGTCTAGGGAGCAGTACTTC. Its translation is CASSQAGPASREQYF.

The J gene is TRBJ2-7, the V gene TRBV12-3 or TRBV12-4, with a possible D match to TRBD2 (6 bases). The V gene lost 5 bases and the J gene lost 7 bases, with 21 bases spanning the gap. There are 15 residues in the CDR3. The CDR3 DNA is TGTGCCAGCAGTCTTGGAGGGGCCCCACTAGGGGAGCAGTACTTC. Protein: CASSLGGAPLGEQYF.

The V and J genes are TRBV3-1 and TRBJ2-1; possibly TRBD2 for D (5 bases). The CDR3 loop spans 12 amino acids. Germline CDR1 is LGHDT and CDR2 is YNNKEL (reference sequence). The ends were cut back, 4 bases at V and 8 bases at J, with 9 bases in the middle. Written as DNA, the CDR3 is TGTGCCAGCAGCCCTCGACTATATGAGCAGTTCTTC. Its protein is CASSPRLYEQFF.

V is TRBV10-3 and J is TRBJ2-2; D unclear. Germline V CDR1 and CDR2: ENHRY, SYGVKD. The CDR3 runs to 14 residues. V lost 2 bases to trimming and J lost 2 bases, with 6 bases between them. This CDR3 is CAISERANTGELFF. Written as DNA, the CDR3 is TGTGCCATCAGTGAGCGGGCAAACACCGGGGAGCTGTTTTTT.

The V call is TRBV7-2, the J call TRBJ2-7; 10 bases are shared with TRBD1. Germline CDR1 is SGHTA and CDR2 is FQGNSA. V shed 4 bases and J 7 bases; nucleotides not matched to a gene: 7. The CDR3 consists of 14 residues. The CDR3 sequence: CASSSRTGGKEQYF. The CDR3 region has the DNA TGTGCCAGCAGCTCTAGGACAGGGGGAAAGGAGCAGTACTTC.